A single sample is the source of the 6 T cell receptor beta chains below, sequenced in a study of low-dose radiotherapy and immunotherapy resistance in tumors. The time point was: after trial treatment. Treatment noted: LDRT plus nivolumab, ipilimumab, low-dose cyclophosphamide and aspirin (RACIN trial). First-strand cDNA used TRAV- and TRBV-specific primers, covering alpha and beta chains. Amplification, which lasted 20 to 25 PCR cycles, used a constant-region primer and V-primer adapter to amplify TCRs. Via MiXCR, TCRdb re-called the reads, giving one row per CDR3 protein. This sample has 30,000 to 45,000 distinct CDR3 sequences, with less than 25% found just once. This material consisted of PBMCs, taken after low-dose radiotherapy plus immunotherapy. The receptors shown here come from a female donor with ovarian cancer.

This clonotype ranks as medium-sized (0.01 to 0.1%). The CDR3 is CASSRGGNQPQHF. CDR3 bases: TGTGCCAGCAGTCGCGGGGGGAATCAGCCCCAGCATTTT. The J gene is TRBJ1-5, the V gene TRBV12-3 or TRBV12-4, with a weak D call TRBD1 (5 bases). V shed 5 bases and J shed 4 bases, with 9 bases lying between them. The CDR3 runs to 13 residues.

This clonotype was seen at least ten times. The chain uses TRBV5-8 and TRBJ2-7; D may be TRBD1 or TRBD2 (5 bases each). Germline-derived CDR1 and CDR2 are SGHTS and YDEGEE. Trimming removed 4 bases from V and 0 bases from J, with 14 bases in between. CDR3 size: 15 residues. The CDR3, as DNA: TGTGCCAGCAGCCGGGGACCCTCCTTCTCCTACGAGCAGTACTTC. Translated: CASSRGPSFSYEQYF.

This clonotype was seen ten or more times. This chain uses TRBV7-8 with TRBJ2-4, with a weak D call TRBD1 (7 bases). V was clipped by 5 bases and J by 1 base, with 12 bases between them. This CDR3 comprises 15 residues. Germline CDR1 is SGHVS and CDR2 is FQNEAQ. Here the CDR3 DNA reads TGTGCCAGCAGCCCCGGGGGACAGGCCAAAAACATTCAGTACTTC. It translates to CASSPGGQAKNIQYF.

This chain links TRBV3-1 with TRBJ2-4, with TRBD2 matching 12 bases. J was trimmed by 3 bases and V by 4 bases; bases with no gene match: 13. CDR3 length equals 19 residues. Germline CDR1 reads LGHDT; CDR2 reads YNNKEL (reference sequence). CDR3 amino acids: CASSPLGLAGWADKNIQYF. CDR3 DNA sequence: TGTGCCAGCAGCCCCCTCGGACTAGCGGGGTGGGCGGACAAAAACATTCAGTACTTC.

This clonotype has at least ten counts. The V and J genes are TRBV6-2 or TRBV6-3 and TRBJ2-2, with 10 positions matching TRBD2. V shed 5 bases and J 3 bases; nucleotides not matched to a gene: 0. Germline V gives CDR1 MNHEY, CDR2 SVGEGT. There are 14 residues in the CDR3. This chain's CDR3 is CASSLAGDTGELFF. The CDR3 nucleotides are TGTGCCAGCAGTCTAGCGGGAGACACCGGGGAGCTGTTTTTT.

This clonotype showed up just a few times. The chain combines TRBV29-1 with TRBJ1-1; TRBD1 is a possible D gene (5 bases). This CDR3 spans 14 amino acids. Trimming cost V 6 bases and J 2 bases, with 16 bases left between them. Germline V gene data show CDR1 as SQVTM and CDR2 as ANQGSEA. The DNA for the CDR3 is TGCAGCGTAACCTCGGGGCAGAGAAACACTGAAGCTTTCTTT. Protein sequence: CSVTSGQRNTEAFF.